This TCR beta chain is drawn from a study of beta chain features in type 1 diabetes. Sequenced material consisted of expressed TCRB transcripts (all of the isolated RNA was reverse transcribed). The table came from immunoSEQ multiplex PCR; TCRdb's copy has only in-frame clones and leaves some out. The sample shows around 450,000 clones, roughly an eighth of them seen only once. The CDR3 has 11 residues. V lost 5 bases and J 7 bases, leaving 8 bases between the germline ends. Germline values: CDR1 SNHLY, CDR2 FYNNEI. This clone occurred a few times. The genes are TRBV2 and TRBJ1-2, with D tentatively TRBD1 (5 bases). Sequenced sample: naive CD4+ T cells from blood. The TCR originated in a woman under 30 in good health. The CDR3 is CASSTGGGYTF. The CDR3 DNA sequence: TGTGCCAGCAGTACAGGAGGTGGCTACACCTTC.